This TCR beta chain was sequenced in a study of T cell repertoires in cytomegalovirus infection. Study information: Selection of CMV epitopes for the study included recently identified HLA-C-restricted and well-studied HLA-B-restricted ones. Signatures in public TCR beta sequences pointed to both CMV infection and matching HLA type. Broader study findings: What dominated the ex vivo response were HLA-C-restricted CMV-specific TCR beta clonotypes. Summed public TCR beta family frequency identified CMV carriers bearing the relevant HLA.

Trimming shortened V by 6 bases and J by 3 bases, and 17 bases separated the two germline ends. The CDR3 is 14 amino acids. The germline gives CDR1 DFQATT, CDR2 SNEGSKA (reference sequence). Each CDR3 protein gets one entry after TCRdb re-called the reads with MiXCR. The sample contains some 350,000 distinct CDR3 sequences, around a third of which appear only once. Details on this clonotype: Antigen unknown.

The sample here was cultured PBMCs, taken from culture after CMV antigen stimulation. The clonotype was recovered from a human donor in good health (CMV status not recorded). Some clones in this sample may be carry-over from other donors' samples. This chain connects TRBV20-1 to TRBJ1-1; D is unclear. In DNA form, the CDR3 reads TGCAGTGCCCACATCGGGTCTTGGGACACTGAAGCTTTCTTT. It yields the protein CSAHIGSWDTEAFF.